This T cell receptor beta chain was profiled in a study of blood T cell repertoires in COVID-19. Produced via immunoSEQ multiplex PCR; TCRdb's table is partial and in-frame only. The repertoire has about 75,000 clones, 79% of them found once; the top ten carry 5.4%. This clone was detected only once. This sequence was found in an elderly woman with active or convalescent COVID-19. The sample taken for sequencing was peripheral blood.

In nucleotides, the CDR3 is TGTGCCAGCAGCCCGGGACAGGGTTGGACAGATACGCAGTATTTT. It translates to CASSPGQGWTDTQYF. The chain couples TRBV11-3 to TRBJ2-3; 9 bases map to TRBD1. CDR1 is SGHNT, CDR2 YENEEA, per germline. The trim removed 5 bases at V and 3 bases at J, leaving 6 bases unmatched. The CDR3 consists of 15 residues.